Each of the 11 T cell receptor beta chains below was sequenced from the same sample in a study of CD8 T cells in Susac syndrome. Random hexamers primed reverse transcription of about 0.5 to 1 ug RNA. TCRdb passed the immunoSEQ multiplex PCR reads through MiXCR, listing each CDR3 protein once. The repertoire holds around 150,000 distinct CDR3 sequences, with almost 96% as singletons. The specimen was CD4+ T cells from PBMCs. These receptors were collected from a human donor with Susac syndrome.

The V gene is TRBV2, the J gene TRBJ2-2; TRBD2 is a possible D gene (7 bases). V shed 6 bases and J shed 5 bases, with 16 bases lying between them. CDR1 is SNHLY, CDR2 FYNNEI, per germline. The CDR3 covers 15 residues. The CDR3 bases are TGTGCCAGCAGGGGCGGGGGCGCGGTGACCGGGGAGCTGTTTTTT. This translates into CASRGGGAVTGELFF.

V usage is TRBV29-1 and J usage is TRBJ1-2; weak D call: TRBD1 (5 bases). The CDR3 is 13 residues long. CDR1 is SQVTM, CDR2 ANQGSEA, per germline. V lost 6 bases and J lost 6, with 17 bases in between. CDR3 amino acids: CSVGPTGVHGYTF. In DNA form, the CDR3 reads TGCAGCGTCGGGCCCACGGGGGTCCATGGCTACACCTTC.

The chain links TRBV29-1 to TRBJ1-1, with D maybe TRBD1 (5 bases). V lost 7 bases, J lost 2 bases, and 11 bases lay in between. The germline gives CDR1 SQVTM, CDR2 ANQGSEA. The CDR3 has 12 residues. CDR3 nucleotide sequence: TGCAGCGGGGACTTCTCTAACACTGAAGCTTTCTTT. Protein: CSGDFSNTEAFF.

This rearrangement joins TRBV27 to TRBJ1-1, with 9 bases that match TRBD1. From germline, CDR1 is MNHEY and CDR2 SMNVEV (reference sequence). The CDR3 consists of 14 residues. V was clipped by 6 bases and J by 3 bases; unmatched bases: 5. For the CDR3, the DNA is TGTGCCAGCAGGGGGACAGGGCGGGACACTGAAGCTTTCTTT. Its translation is CASRGTGRDTEAFF.

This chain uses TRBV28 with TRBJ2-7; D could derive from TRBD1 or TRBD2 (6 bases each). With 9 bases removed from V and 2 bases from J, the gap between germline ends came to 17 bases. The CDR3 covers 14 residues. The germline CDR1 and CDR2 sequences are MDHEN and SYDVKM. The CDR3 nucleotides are TGTGCCAGTAGACTGGGGGGCAGAACCTACGAGCAGTACTTC. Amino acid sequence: CASRLGGRTYEQYF.

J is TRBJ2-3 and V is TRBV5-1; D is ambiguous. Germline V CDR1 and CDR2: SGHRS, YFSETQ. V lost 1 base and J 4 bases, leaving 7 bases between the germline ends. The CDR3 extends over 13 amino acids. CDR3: CASSLSFSDTQYF. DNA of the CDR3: TGCGCCAGCAGCTTGTCATTCTCAGATACGCAGTATTTT.

The CDR3 sequence: CASSYSGLDYGYTF. The CDR3 bases are TGTGCCAGCAGTTACTCAGGTCTAGACTATGGCTACACCTTC. This chain links TRBV6-6 with TRBJ1-2; no firm D call. The CDR3 covers 14 residues. Germline V gene lookup returns CDR1 MNHNY and CDR2 SVGAGI (reference sequence). V shed 0 bases and J shed 3 bases, with 8 bases lying between them.

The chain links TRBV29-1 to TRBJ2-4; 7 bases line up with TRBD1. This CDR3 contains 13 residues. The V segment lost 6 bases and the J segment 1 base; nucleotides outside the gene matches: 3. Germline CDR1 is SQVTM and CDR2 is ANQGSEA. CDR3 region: CSVRQGAKNIQYF. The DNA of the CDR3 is TGCAGCGTGAGACAGGGTGCCAAAAACATTCAGTACTTC.

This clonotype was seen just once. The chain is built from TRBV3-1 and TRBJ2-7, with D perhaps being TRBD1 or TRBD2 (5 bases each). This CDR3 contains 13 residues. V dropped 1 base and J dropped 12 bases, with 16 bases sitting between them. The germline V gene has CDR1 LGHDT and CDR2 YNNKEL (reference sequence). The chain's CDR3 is CASSQGQGPPLYF. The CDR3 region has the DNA TGTGCCAGCAGCCAAGGTCAGGGACCCCCACTGTACTTC.

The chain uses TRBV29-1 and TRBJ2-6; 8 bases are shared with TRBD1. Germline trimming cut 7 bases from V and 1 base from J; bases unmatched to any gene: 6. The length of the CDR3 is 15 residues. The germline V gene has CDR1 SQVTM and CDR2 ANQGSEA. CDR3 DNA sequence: TGCAGCGCCGAGGACAGGGTGTCTGGGGCCAACGTCCTGACTTTC. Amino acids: CSAEDRVSGANVLTF.

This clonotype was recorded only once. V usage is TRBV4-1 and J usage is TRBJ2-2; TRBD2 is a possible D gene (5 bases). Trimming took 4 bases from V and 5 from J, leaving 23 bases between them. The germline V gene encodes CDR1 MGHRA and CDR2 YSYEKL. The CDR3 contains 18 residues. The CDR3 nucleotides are TGCGCCAGCAGCCCGCGTTCCCCCATCGAGCCGGGGACCGGGGAGCTGTTTTTT. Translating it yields CASSPRSPIEPGTGELFF.